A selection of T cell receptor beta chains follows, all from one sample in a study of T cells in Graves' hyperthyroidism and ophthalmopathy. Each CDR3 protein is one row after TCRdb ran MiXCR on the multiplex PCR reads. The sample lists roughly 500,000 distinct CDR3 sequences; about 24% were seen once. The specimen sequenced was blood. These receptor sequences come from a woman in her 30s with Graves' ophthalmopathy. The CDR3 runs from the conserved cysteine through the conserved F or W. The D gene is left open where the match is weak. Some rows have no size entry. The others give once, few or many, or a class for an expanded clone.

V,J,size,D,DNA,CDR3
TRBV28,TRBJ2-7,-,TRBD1,TGTGCCAGCAGTTTCCCCGGACAGGCTTCCTACGAGCAGTACTTC,CASSFPGQASYEQYF
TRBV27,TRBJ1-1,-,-,TGTGCCAGCAGTTTGTATGGGGAGAACACTGAAGCTTTCTTT,CASSLYGENTEAFF
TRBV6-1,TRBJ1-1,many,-,TGTGCCAGCAGTGAAGGGGGTCCCACTGAAGCTTTCTTT,CASSEGGPTEAFF
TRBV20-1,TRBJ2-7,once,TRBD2,TGCAGTGCTAGAGCACTAGCGGGAGTTAACGAGCAGTACTTC,CSARALAGVNEQYF
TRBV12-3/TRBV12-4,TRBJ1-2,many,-,TGTGCCAGCAGTTTAGGGCACAGCGCTAACTATGGCTACACCTTC,CASSLGHSANYGYTF
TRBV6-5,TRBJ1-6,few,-,TGTGCCAGCAGTTACTCGGTGGGGGGCGAGGTGTCGCCCCTCCACTTT,CASSYSVGGEVSPLHF
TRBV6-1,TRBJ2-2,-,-,TGTGCCAGCACGGAGGGCCTCGGCCTGTTTTTT,CASTEGLGLFF
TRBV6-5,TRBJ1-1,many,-,TGTGCCAGCAATATACAGGAGGGACTGATGAACACTGAAGCTTTCTTT,CASNIQEGLMNTEAFF
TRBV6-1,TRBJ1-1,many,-,TGTGCCAGCAGTGATATTGGGTCAGGGACTGAAGCTTTCTTT,CASSDIGSGTEAFF
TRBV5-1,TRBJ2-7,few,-,TGCGCCAGCAGCTTGGAAGGAACCTTCGAGCAGTACTTC,CASSLEGTFEQYF
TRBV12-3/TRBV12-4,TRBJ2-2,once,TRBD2,TGTGCCAGCAGTTTTCTTAGCGGGGCGAACACCGGGGAGCTGTTTTTT,CASSFLSGANTGELFF
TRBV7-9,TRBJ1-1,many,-,TGTGCCAGCAGTCACCCAGGGGCCACTGAAGCTTTCTTT,CASSHPGATEAFF
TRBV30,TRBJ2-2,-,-,TGTGCCTGGAGTGTAGGGTTGAGAGCCGGGGGGCTGTTTTTT,CAWSVGLRAGGLFF
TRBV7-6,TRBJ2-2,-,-,TGTGCCAGCAGCGCTTATGCCGGGGAGCTGTTTTTT,CASSAYAGELFF
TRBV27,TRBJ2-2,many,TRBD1,TGTGCCAGCAAATTACAGGGGAGATTAGACACCGGGGAGCTGTTTTTT,CASKLQGRLDTGELFF
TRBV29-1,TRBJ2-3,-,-,TGCTGCGTCAACCGAGCAGATACGCAGTATTTT,CCVNRADTQYF
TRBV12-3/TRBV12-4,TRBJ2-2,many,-,TGTGCCAGCAGTCCCCTCGGGACCGGGGAGCTGTTTTTT,CASSPLGTGELFF
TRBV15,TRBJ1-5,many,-,TGTGCCACCAGCAGAGGGAGGGAGTCTGTGGAGCCCCAGCATTTT,CATSRGRESVEPQHF
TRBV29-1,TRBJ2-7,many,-,TGCAGCGTTGAAGGTTTGGGGTCCTACGAGCAGTACTTC,CSVEGLGSYEQYF
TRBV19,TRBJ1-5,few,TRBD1,TGTGCCAGTAGTATACTACCGGGACAGGGTAGCAATCAGCCCCAGCATTTT,CASSILPGQGSNQPQHF
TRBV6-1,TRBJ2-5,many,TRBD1,TGTGCCAGCAACTACAGGGGAACAGAGACCCAGTACTTC,CASNYRGTETQYF
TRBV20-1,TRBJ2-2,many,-,TGCAGTGCTAGTGTAGGAACCGGGGAGCTGTTTTTT,CSASVGTGELFF
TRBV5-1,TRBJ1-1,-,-,TGCGCCAGCAGCTTAGCGGACCAGGTTACTGAAGCTTTCTTT,CASSLADQVTEAFF
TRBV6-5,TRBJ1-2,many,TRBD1,TGTGCCAGCACAATGAGACAGGGATCAAGCTTCTATGGCTACACCTTC,CASTMRQGSSFYGYTF
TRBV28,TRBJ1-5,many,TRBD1,TGTGCCAGCAGTCCGCGACAGGGCGATCAGCCCCAGCATTTT,CASSPRQGDQPQHF
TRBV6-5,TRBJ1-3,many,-,TGTGCCAGCAGTTACTCACTGTCCTCTGGACACACCATATATTTT,CASSYSLSSGHTIYF
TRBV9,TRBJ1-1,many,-,TGTGCCAGCAGCCCCGAGGGGTCCGTGACAAGGGCTTTCTTT,CASSPEGSVTRAFF
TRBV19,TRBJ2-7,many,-,TGTGCCAGTAGTATAACTGACAGGAACCCCCACGAGCAGTACTTC,CASSITDRNPHEQYF
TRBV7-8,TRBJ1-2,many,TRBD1,TGTGCCAGCAGCCCCGGGACAGGGGTGATGGGTGGCTACACCTTC,CASSPGTGVMGGYTF
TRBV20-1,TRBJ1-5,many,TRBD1,TGCAGTGCGGAGACAGGGGGCACGAATCAGCCCCAGCATTTT,CSAETGGTNQPQHF
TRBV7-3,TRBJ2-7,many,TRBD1,TGTGCCAGCACCTTACTGACAGGGGAGATGGACGAGCAGTACTTC,CASTLLTGEMDEQYF
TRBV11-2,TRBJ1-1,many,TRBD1,TGTGCCAGCAGCTCCCTGGACAGGTACACTGAAGCTTTCTTT,CASSSLDRYTEAFF
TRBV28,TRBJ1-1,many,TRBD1,TGTGCCAGCAGTGTAACAGGGGCGACGAACACTGAAGCTTTCTTT,CASSVTGATNTEAFF
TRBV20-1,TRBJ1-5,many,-,TGCAGTGCTAGACCCCTGGGGGGCAATCAGCCCCAGCATTTT,CSARPLGGNQPQHF
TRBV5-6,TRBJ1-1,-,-,TGTGCCAGCAGCTCTTGGGGGGGGAGGGCCGAAGCTTTCTTT,CASSSWGGRAEAFF
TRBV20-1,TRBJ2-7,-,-,TGCAGTGTTCTTGGGGGAGAGCAGTACTTC,CSVLGGEQYF
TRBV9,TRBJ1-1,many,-,TGTGCCAGCAGTGTGGCGGGGGGGAACACTGAAGCTTTCTTT,CASSVAGGNTEAFF
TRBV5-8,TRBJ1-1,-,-,TGTGCCAGCACAGTACCCCGGGGTGAAGCTTTCTTT,CASTVPRGEAFF
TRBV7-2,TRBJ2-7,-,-,TGTGCCAGCAGCTTCCAACAGGACCACTACGAGCAGTACTTC,CASSFQQDHYEQYF
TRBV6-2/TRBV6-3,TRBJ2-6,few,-,TGTGCCAGCAGTGGGGGGTTTGGGGCCAACGTCCTGACTTTC,CASSGGFGANVLTF
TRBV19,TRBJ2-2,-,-,TGTGCCAGTAGTTCACTGTGGGGTTCGAACACCGGGGAGCTGTGTTTT,CASSSLWGSNTGELCF
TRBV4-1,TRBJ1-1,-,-,TGCGCCAGCAGCCCCGGGCTCGGTTGGGCGAACACTGAAGCTTTCTTT,CASSPGLGWANTEAFF
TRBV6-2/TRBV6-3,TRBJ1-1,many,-,TGTGCCAGCAGTTACTATCCGGCCTCCCCCGCAATCTTT,CASSYYPASPAIF
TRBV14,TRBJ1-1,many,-,TGTGCCAGCAGCCAAGACTTGGGCAAAGAAGCTTTCTTT,CASSQDLGKEAFF
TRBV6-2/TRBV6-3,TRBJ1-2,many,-,TGTGCCAGCAGTTACCAGGTCTACTATGGCTACACCTTC,CASSYQVYYGYTF